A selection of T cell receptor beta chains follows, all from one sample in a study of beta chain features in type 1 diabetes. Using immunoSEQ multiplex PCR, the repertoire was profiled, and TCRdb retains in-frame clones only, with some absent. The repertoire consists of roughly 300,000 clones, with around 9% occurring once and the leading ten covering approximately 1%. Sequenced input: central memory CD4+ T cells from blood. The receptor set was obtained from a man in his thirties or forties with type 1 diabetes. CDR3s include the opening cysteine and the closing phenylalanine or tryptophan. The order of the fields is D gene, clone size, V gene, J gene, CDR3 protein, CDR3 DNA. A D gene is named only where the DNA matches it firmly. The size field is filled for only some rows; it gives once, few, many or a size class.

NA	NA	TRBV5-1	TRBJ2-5	CASSLGLAQQTQYF	TGCGCCAGCAGCTTAGGTCTTGCGCAGCAGACCCAGTACTTC
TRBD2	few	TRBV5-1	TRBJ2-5	CASSLSGGALETQYF	TGCGCCAGCAGCTTGAGCGGGGGGGCCTTAGAGACCCAGTACTTC
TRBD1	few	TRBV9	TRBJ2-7	CASSVAPGQGYEQYF	TGTGCCAGCAGCGTAGCTCCCGGACAGGGTTACGAGCAGTACTTC
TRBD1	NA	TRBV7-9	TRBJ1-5	CASSPWTGSLNQPQHF	TGTGCCAGCAGCCCCTGGACAGGTTCCCTTAATCAGCCCCAGCATTTT
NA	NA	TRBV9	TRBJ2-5	CASSVAAGANQETQYF	TGTGCCAGCAGCGTAGCGGCGGGGGCCAACCAAGAGACCCAGTACTTC
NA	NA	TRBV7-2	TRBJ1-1	CASSLAVSEAFF	TGTGCCAGCAGCTTAGCGGTCAGCGAAGCTTTCTTT
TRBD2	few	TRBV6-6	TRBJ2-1	CASTDTGRYNEQFF	TGTGCCAGCACCGATACCGGGAGGTACAATGAGCAGTTCTTC
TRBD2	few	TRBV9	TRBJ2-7	CASSFSGGASYEQYF	TGTGCCAGCAGCTTTAGCGGGGGGGCCTCCTACGAGCAGTACTTC
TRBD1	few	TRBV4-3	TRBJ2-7	CASSLIRDRAYEQYF	TGCGCCAGCAGCCTTATCCGGGACAGGGCCTACGAGCAGTACTTC
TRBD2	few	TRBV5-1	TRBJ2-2	CASSSRLAGNGELFF	TGCGCCAGCAGCTCGCGACTAGCGGGGAACGGGGAGCTGTTTTTT
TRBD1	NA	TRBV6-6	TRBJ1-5	CASSGQGGNQPQHF	TGTGCCAGCAGCGGGCAGGGGGGCAATCAGCCCCAGCATTTT
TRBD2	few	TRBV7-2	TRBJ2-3	CASSLVGTSVVDTQYF	TGTGCCAGCAGCTTAGTTGGGACTAGCGTGGTAGATACGCAGTATTTT
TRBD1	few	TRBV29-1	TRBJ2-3	CSVERRQGVGESTDTQYF	TGCAGCGTTGAACGGCGACAGGGGGTCGGGGAGAGCACAGATACGCAGTATTTT
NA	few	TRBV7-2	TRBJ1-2	CASSLGGQNYGYTF	TGTGCCAGCAGCTTAGGGGGCCAGAACTATGGCTACACCTTC
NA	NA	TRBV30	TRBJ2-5	CAWSLGVGTQYF	TGTGCCTGGAGTCTGGGGGTAGGGACCCAGTACTTC
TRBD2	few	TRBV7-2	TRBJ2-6	CASSAGDAGANVLTF	TGTGCCAGCAGCGCGGGGGACGCTGGGGCCAACGTCCTGACTTTC
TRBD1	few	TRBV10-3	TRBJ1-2	CAISPGQGYGYTF	TGTGCCATCAGTCCGGGACAGGGCTATGGCTACACCTTC
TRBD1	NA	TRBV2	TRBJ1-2	CASTDRGPLGYTF	TGTGCCAGTACGGACAGGGGGCCTCTTGGCTACACCTTC
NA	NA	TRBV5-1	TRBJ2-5	CASRTGTTQETQYF	TGCGCCAGCAGAACCGGGACGACCCAAGAGACCCAGTACTTC
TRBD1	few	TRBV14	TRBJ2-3	CASSRDRNSDTQYF	TGTGCCAGCAGCCGGGACAGAAACTCGGATACGCAGTATTTT
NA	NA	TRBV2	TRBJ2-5	CASGTVRETQYF	TGTGCCAGCGGGACCGTTAGGGAGACCCAGTACTTC
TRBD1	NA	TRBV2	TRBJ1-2	CASSGGQGYSGYTF	TGTGCCAGCAGTGGTGGACAGGGGTACTCTGGCTACACCTTC
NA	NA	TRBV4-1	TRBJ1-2	CASSQEGQLPVWSYTF	TGCGCCAGCAGCCAAGAAGGACAACTTCCCGTGTGGAGCTACACCTTC
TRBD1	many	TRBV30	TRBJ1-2	CAWGQGNYGYTF	TGTGCCTGGGGACAGGGAAACTATGGCTACACCTTC